This entry concerns a single T cell receptor (beta chain). Reverse transcribed after extraction, RNA yielded cDNA as the sequencing template. Sequencing was performed with immunoSEQ multiplex PCR; in TCRdb, only in-frame clones are kept and a portion is missing. The table has about 200,000 clones, approximately 67% seen once; the top ten hold about 1.3%. The source of the sample is a study of CD8+ T cells in alopecia areata. Overall study context: Tofacitinib administration to treated patients was oral, at 5 to 10 mg twice daily.

Treatment specified: oral pan-JAK inhibitor, 5-10 mg twice daily. Lesional scalp punch biopsies and peripheral blood were collected from alopecia areata patients. The sequenced sample was CD4+ T cells sorted from blood, obtained at approximately week 50, from a patient treated with tofacitinib. The sequence was obtained from a human donor with alopecia areata.

The CDR3 coding sequence is TGTGCCAGCGGAGACACATATGATCAGCCCCAGCATTTT. Amino acid sequence: CASGDTYDQPQHF. This chain connects TRBV27 to TRBJ1-5; D is undetermined. Trimming stripped 8 bases from V and 5 bases from J, with 13 bases between. Germline V CDR1 and CDR2: MNHEY, SMNVEV (reference sequence). The CDR3 runs 13 residues.